This T cell receptor (beta chain) comes out of a study of radiotherapy plus CTLA-4 blockade in lung cancer. Findings of the study overall: TCR clones of tumor origin grew in blood after radiotherapy plus ipilimumab. Increased serum interferon-beta after radiation also reportedly predicted response strongly.

Per germline, CDR1 MDHEN and CDR2 SYDVKM. V was shortened by 8 bases and J by 4 bases, with 15 bases between the two germline ends. This CDR3 is 13 amino acids long. Generated by immunoSEQ multiplex PCR, the TCRdb table keeps only in-frame clones and is missing some. Of around 80,000 clones listed, about four fifths are singletons. On this clone itself: Its antigen is currently unknown.

The J gene is TRBJ2-7, the V gene TRBV28; possible D gene TRBD2, 7 bases. The input for sequencing was peripheral blood, taken from a patient treated with radiotherapy plus ipilimumab. This TCR was recovered from a human donor with non-small cell lung cancer who had stable disease on radiotherapy plus ipilimumab. This CDR3 reads CASGRGRGYEQYF. The CDR3 nucleotides are TGTGCCAGCGGGAGGGGGAGGGGGTACGAGCAGTACTTC.